This T cell receptor beta chain comes out of a study of OX40 agonist ivuxolimab in advanced cancers. On the study more broadly: The patients received agonistic anti-OX40 (CD134) antibody ivuxolimab. Melanoma, hepatocellular carcinoma, head and neck or renal cell cancer occurred in dose-escalation patients. Three partial responders included one hepatocellular carcinoma patient and two cutaneous melanoma patients.

Details on this clone: Its antigen is undetermined.

Study-wide results and caveats: Individuals who were partial responders at 0.1-3.0 mg/kg had clonal expansion that ranked among the lowest.

The CDR3 loop spans 16 amino acids. The V end was cut by 1 base, the J end by 0 bases, with 13 bases between. Germline values: CDR1 SGHRS, CDR2 YFSETQ. Using immunoSEQ multiplex PCR, the repertoire was profiled, and TCRdb retains in-frame clones only, with some absent. The table includes about 50,000 clones, approximately 77% detected once. Sequencing used CD4+ or CD8+ T cells sorted from blood, obtained in a trial of the OX40 agonist ivuxolimab. The chain joins TRBV5-1 to TRBJ2-5; D is unresolved. The receptor's source is an adult with an advanced solid tumor such as melanoma, head and neck, liver or kidney cancer. The CDR3 sequence: CASSLYPQQYQETQYF. CDR3 bases: TGCGCCAGCAGCTTGTATCCCCAACAGTACCAAGAGACCCAGTACTTC.